This T cell receptor (beta chain) is from a study of cytomegalovirus exposure and HLA in healthy donors. With 60 Vbeta and 13 Jbeta primers, the PCR was carried out. This table comes from immunoSEQ multiplex PCR, and its TCRdb copy is limited to in-frame clones, with some not included. The sample carries 180,000 or so clones, over 70% recorded once. Germline CDR1 reads SGHNT; CDR2 reads YYREEE (reference sequence). The CDR3 contains 19 residues. V gave up 4 bases and J gave up 0 bases; unmatched junction bases: 15. Study-level points and caveats: Relative to equally common others, HLA-associated TCR beta chains showed greater clonal expansion in a later analysis. V- and J-gene trimming of TCR beta was linked (in a later analysis) to a missense DCLRE1C variant.

A word on this clone: Its matching antigen is unknown.

The genes are TRBV5-4 and TRBJ2-3, with 9 bases matching TRBD2. This TCR was sampled from a female donor in good health and CMV-seronegative. The sample comprised PBMCs. For the CDR3, the DNA is TGTGCCAGCAGCCCTGTAGGGCTAGCGGGATTCTCTAGCACAGATACGCAGTATTTT. It is translated as CASSPVGLAGFSSTDTQYF.